This record covers a single T cell receptor beta chain. The specificity of this receptor is unknown. No per-base quality is available; no much larger clone lies one base away. To be included, a participant needed at least one PBMC sample from before ART initiation plus at least two post-ART samples. Treatment was received in the United States of America by all participants with HIV. Before DNA extraction, cryopreserved samples containing about 0.9-10 million PBMC were thawed and washed. At the time of the earliest PBMC sample for each participant with HIV, ages ranged from roughly 23 to 60 years. PBMC samples from each participant spanned 1-4 timepoints before ART initiation and 2-8 timepoints after ART initiation, with a median of 7 samples. Serial HIV viral load, CD4+ T-cell count, ART history and demographic data were obtained for every participant. Genomic DNA was extracted from unsorted PBMC with a Qiagen kit on a QIAcube, processed in batches of 12 samples.

This entry belongs to a study of long-term antiretroviral therapy in people with HIV (dated by TCRdb to between 2021 and 2024). Background for the entire study: The earliest samples were collected approximately a decade before the 2015 WHO recommendation for immediate ART, a period when ART was typically delayed until CD4 counts fell. This retrospective serial study examined whether starting ART and sustained HIV suppression were associated with changes in the composition and diversity of the TRB repertoire in peripheral blood. The cohort contributed 150 to 200 cryopreserved PBMC samples from about 29 adults with confirmed HIV infection, collected serially over a mean of 6 years (range 1-12). About 40% of the roughly 30 participants with HIV were female. Test extractions of a monoclonal T-cell line alongside 30 to 35 polyclonal samples showed no cross-contamination during QIAcube processing.

Results and caveats for the whole study, not just this receptor: Expanded TRB clones identified before ART initiation dominated the repertoire across all time points, though the dominance fluctuated and decreased in many PLHIV after ART. Limited PBMC availability meant only the TCR beta chain was sequenced, without alpha chain pairing. Starting ART was linked to a significant rise in TRB diversity, yet even with long-term ART the diversity remained significantly lower than in transplant donor controls. Samples dated from 2004 to 2017, and the ART regimens used may be less effective than current ones. Narrower CDR3 length ranges were observed in HIV repertoires than in controls, and an antigen-experienced repertoire with only a slight naive shift after ART was suggested by the network structure. Because cell numbers in pre-ART samples were limited, unsorted PBMC were profiled instead of sorted CD4+ and CD8+ T cells. Inferences about post-ART repertoire changes are limited because no data were available on ART adherence, viral resistance or therapy changes.

The immunoSEQ hsTCRB v3.0 assay was used at survey level resolution for TRB variable region sequencing. The targeted TRB sequencing depth was roughly 40,000-55,000 T-cell genomes per sample. An Illumina MiSeq with a v3 150-cycle kit was used to sequence the pooled TRB libraries. On the study's bioinformatics: Analysis of repertoires was carried out in R inside a reproducible Nextflow workflow spanning QC, data transformation and analysis. LymphoSeq2, an R package for exploring AIRR-Seq data, was used to implement the custom analyses. A few samples that produced fewer than 5000 total TRB sequences were removed, so about 200 HIV repertoires were analyzed. Among the 170 to 200 retained HIV repertoires, 55 to 60 were collected before ART initiation and approximately 130 were collected after ART initiation. Each repertoire was downsampled to 5000 TRB nucleotide sequences, and summary statistics were averaged across 100 downsampling iterations. Only TRB sequences with CDR3 regions of at least seven amino acids were retained for analysis. Diversity was assessed using a clonality score derived from Shannon entropy and using the Gini coefficient. In the repertoire networks, any two of the top 5000 CDR3 amino acid sequences were linked whenever the two sequences differed by an edit distance of one. For TRB CDR3 amino acid sequences, antigen specificity groups and MHC restriction were predicted with GLIPH2. To flag known associations with CMV, EBV, HIV or tissue antigens, CDR3 amino acid sequences were compared against VDJdb and McPAS-TCR. Pre-ART, post-ART and control groups were compared with Wilcoxon signed-rank tests and Holm-Bonferroni correction. TCRdb took this table from immuneACCESS and kept in-frame rearrangements with V and J called. Such tables lack part of the clones; where checked against another copy, unresolved V genes explain under half of the gap, and the rest is unexplained. From that table come the V and J calls and clone size; the DNA was used to work out D and trimming. The sample table lists roughly 25,000 clones, about 86% of them with a count of one. Of the sample, about 5.8% falls within the top ten clones.

Source: unsorted PBMCs, taken 0.7 years before starting antiretroviral therapy. The TCR sequence derives from a man aged 25-45 years with HIV.

The nucleotide sequence reads TGTGCCAGCAGCTTCTCCAATCAGCCCCAGCATTTT. Its translation reads: CASSFSNQPQHF. This receptor chain uses TRBV7-9 and TRBJ1-5; no D gene call is confident. As encoded in the germline V gene (reference sequence), CDR1 is SEHNR while CDR2 is FQNEAQ. The V end loses 3 bases and the J end loses 3 bases, and a stretch of 3 bases separates them. The CDR3, cysteine through phenylalanine, is 12 amino acids long. Solely the CDR3 DNA is kept, with 36 bases framed from the first base.